The next 18 T cell receptor beta chains were all read from a single sample in a study of blood T cell repertoires in COVID-19. Sequencing used immunoSEQ multiplex PCR; TCRdb keeps in-frame clones, though not all of them. The sample yields about 120,000 clones, 88% seen once. The specimen was peripheral blood. The receptors stem from a human donor in a cohort sampled during active COVID-19.

This clone has just a few counts. V is TRBV25-1 and J is TRBJ2-1, with 7 bases that match TRBD1. This CDR3 comprises 16 residues. Trimming at V came to 2 bases and at J to 8 bases, leaving 12 bases not matched to a gene. Germline V lookup: CDR1 MGHDK, CDR2 SYGVNS. CDR3 in amino acids: CASSERAWGQSDEQFF. The CDR3 nucleotides read TGTGCCAGCAGTGAACGAGCCTGGGGACAGTCCGATGAGCAGTTCTTC. The variable domain in full, completed from reference TRBV25-1 and TRBJ2-1, reads EADIYQTPRYLVIGTGKKITLECSQTMGHDKMYWYQQDPGMELHLIHYSYGVNSTEKGDLSSESTVSRIRTEHFPLTLESARPSHTSQYLCASSERAWGQSDEQFFGPGTRLTVL.

This rearrangement joins TRBV4-1 to TRBJ2-7; no firm D call. Germline V gene sequence: CDR1 MGHRA, CDR2 YSYEKL. CDR3 length: 12 residues. The V gene lost 4 bases and the J gene lost 7 bases, with 11 bases spanning the gap. In DNA, the CDR3 is TGCGCCAGCAGCCCTACGGGTCGTGAGCAGTACTTC. Residues: CASSPTGREQYF.

This chain uses TRBV4-1 with TRBJ2-1, with 7 bases fitting TRBD2. The CDR3 loop spans 17 amino acids. Losses at the gene ends were 4 bases for V and 4 bases for J; bases not matched to a gene: 13. Germline CDR1 MGHRA, CDR2 YSYEKL. In DNA, the CDR3 is TGCGCCAGCAGCCCCGGAAAGTCTAGCGGACTATACAATGAGCAGTTCTTC. This sequence encodes CASSPGKSSGLYNEQFF.

This chain joins TRBV19 and TRBJ1-1; D may be TRBD1 (5 bases). In germline, CDR1 is LNHDA, CDR2 SQIVND (reference sequence). CDR3 length: 14 residues. V was trimmed by 3 bases and J by 1 base, leaving 9 bases between them. CDR3 sequence: CASSILQGNTEAFF. The CDR3 nucleotides read TGTGCCAGTAGTATCTTGCAGGGGAACACTGAAGCTTTCTTT.

The chain joins TRBV20-1 to TRBJ2-5; no clear D gene. Germline CDR1 and CDR2: DFQATT and SNEGSKA (reference sequence). Trimming cost V 6 bases and J 5 bases, with 10 bases left between them. CDR3 length: 11 amino acids. In DNA form, the CDR3 reads TGCAGTGCCCCCATCGGGGAGACCCAGTACTTC. Its translation: CSAPIGETQYF.

The chain uses TRBV24-1 and TRBJ1-4; D might be TRBD1 (5 bases). Germline V gene sequence: CDR1 KGHDR, CDR2 SFDVKD. This CDR3 has 15 amino acids. The V gene lost 4 bases and the J gene lost 8 bases, with 16 bases spanning the gap. DNA for the CDR3: TGTGCCACCAGTGACCCCGGGCAGGGAGGAGAAAAACTGTTTTTT. Translation: CATSDPGQGGEKLFF.

The rearrangement links TRBV3-1 (or the pseudogene TRBV3-2) to TRBJ1-1; D gene unclear. CDR1 is LGHDT, CDR2 YNNKEL, per germline (reference sequence). CDR3 length: 12 residues. The ends were cut back, 2 bases at V and 6 bases at J, with 7 bases in the middle. The CDR3 here is CASSQRSAEAFF. In DNA, the CDR3 is TGTGCCAGCAGCCAACGCAGCGCTGAAGCTTTCTTT.

The V and J genes are TRBV5-6 and TRBJ1-4, with a possible D match to TRBD1 (5 bases). Per germline, CDR1 SGHDT and CDR2 YYEEEE. Trimming took off 3 bases at V and 8 bases at J, with 17 bases between the two ends. The CDR3 runs 15 residues. CDR3 residues: CASSSGRGSREKLFF. The CDR3 bases are TGTGCCAGCAGCTCCGGGAGGGGTTCGAGGGAAAAACTGTTTTTT. Together with reference TRBV5-6 and TRBJ1-4, the CDR3 gives the full variable domain: DAGVTQSPTHLIKTRGQQVTLRCSPKSGHDTVSWYQQALGQGPQFIFQYYEEEERQRGNFPDRFSGHQFPNYSSELNVNALLLGDSALYLCASSSGRGSREKLFFGSGTQLSVL.

The rearrangement joins TRBV18 to TRBJ2-3; no definite D call. CDR3 size: 13 residues. Between the trimmed V and J ends, which lost 5 bases and 4 bases, there was a span of 10 bases. Germline V lookup: CDR1 KGHSH, CDR2 LQKENI. DNA for the CDR3: TGTGCCAGCTCATCCATGGCCCCAGATACGCAGTATTTT. Amino acids: CASSSMAPDTQYF.

This clone has more than one count but fewer than ten. The J gene is TRBJ1-6, the V gene TRBV6-5, with D unresolved. CDR3 length: 13 residues. Trimming shortened V by 6 bases and J by 11 bases, and 14 bases separated the two germline ends. Germline V gene lookup returns CDR1 MNHEY and CDR2 SVGAGI. The CDR3 bases are TGTGCCAGCAGATCTCAGCAGCGGACACCCCTCCACTTT. This translates into CASRSQQRTPLHF.

The V call is TRBV19, the J call TRBJ2-1; 8 nucleotides line up with TRBD2. This CDR3 has 14 amino acids. Germline-derived CDR1 and CDR2 are LNHDA and SQIVND (reference sequence). With V trimmed by 3 bases and J by 4 bases, 2 bases remained unmatched. The CDR3: CASSISGTYNEQFF. The DNA for the CDR3 is TGTGCCAGTAGTATTAGCGGGACTTACAATGAGCAGTTCTTC.

This clone has a single count. In nucleotides, the CDR3 is TGTGCCAGCCACCTTTGGGGGACAGGGGCGTCGAACACTGAAGCTTTCTTT. It encodes CASHLWGTGASNTEAFF. The rearrangement uses TRBV7-9 and TRBJ1-1; 10 bases map to TRBD1. The germline gives CDR1 SEHNR, CDR2 FQNEAQ (reference sequence). The ends lost 8 bases at V and 1 base at J; junction bases unmatched: 13. The CDR3 runs 17 residues.

The genes are TRBV7-9 and TRBJ2-5; 9 bases are shared with TRBD1. Trimming cost V 6 bases and J 2 bases; bases outside gene matches: 4. This CDR3 is 14 amino acids long. Germline V gene sequence: CDR1 SEHNR, CDR2 FQNEAQ (reference sequence). The CDR3 loop reads CASSPGQGQETQYF. CDR3 in DNA: TGTGCCAGCAGTCCGGGACAGGGACAAGAGACCCAGTACTTC.

The chain has TRBV4-1 and TRBJ2-5, with 10 bases identical to TRBD1. Germline assignment: CDR1 MGHRA and CDR2 YSYEKL. This CDR3 has 13 amino acids. V lost 8 bases and J lost 0; bases outside the gene matches: 0. The CDR3 loop is CASGTGDQETQYF. The CDR3 DNA is TGCGCCAGCGGGACAGGGGACCAAGAGACCCAGTACTTC.

The chain carries TRBV7-9 and TRBJ2-2, with 12 bases fitting TRBD2. The CDR3 totals 16 residues. The V segment lost 6 bases and the J segment 4 bases; nucleotides outside the gene matches: 6. Germline loops: CDR1 SEHNR, CDR2 FQNEAQ (reference sequence). CDR3 protein: CASRPRTSGTTGELFF. The CDR3 DNA is TGTGCCAGCAGACCGAGGACTAGCGGGACCACCGGGGAGCTGTTTTTT.

J is TRBJ2-7 and V is TRBV12-3 or TRBV12-4, with 9 bases lining up with TRBD1. The CDR3 totals 12 residues. V was clipped by 6 bases and J by 6 bases; unmatched bases: 3. As DNA, the CDR3 is TGTGCCAGCAGGACAGGGGGAGGCGAGCAGTACTTC. Residues: CASRTGGGEQYF.

The chain joins TRBV6-1 to TRBJ1-6; 9 bases map to TRBD1. The V and J ends lost 1 base and 9 bases, in that order; junction bases with no gene match: 7. The CDR3 is 16 residues long. CDR1 MNHNS and CDR2 SASEGT come from the germline V gene. DNA of the CDR3: TGTGCCAGCAGTGAAGTTAACAGGGGGCAGGGTTCACCCCTCCACTTT. Translation: CASSEVNRGQGSPLHF.

The V and J genes are TRBV2 and TRBJ2-5; 8 nucleotides match TRBD1. This CDR3 has 14 residues. Germline lookup yields CDR1 SNHLY and CDR2 FYNNEI. J was trimmed by 3 bases and V by 5 bases; bases with no gene match: 5. CDR3 sequence: CASSSETGEETQYF. In nucleotides, the CDR3 is TGTGCCAGCAGTTCAGAGACAGGGGAAGAGACCCAGTACTTC.